The 11 T cell receptor beta chains presented below share a single source sample, sequenced in a study of Ad26.COV2.S vaccination and SARS-CoV-2 variants. The method was immunoSEQ multiplex PCR; TCRdb's version includes in-frame clones alone and lacks a portion of them. The table has about 680,000 clones, roughly 90% seen once; the top ten hold roughly 1.5%. Noted treatment: 19 received Ad26.COV2.S at low or high dose, single or two shots; roughly 5 received placebo; per-sample allocation not given. Samples analyzed were those drawn on day 63 after the first vaccine or placebo injection. The sample in question was peripheral blood, obtained in a trial of Ad26.COV2.S vaccine versus placebo. These receptor sequences come from a person between 18 and 65 years old who received the Ad26.COV2.S COVID-19 vaccine or a placebo.

This clone is a singleton in its sample. This chain links TRBV24-1 with TRBJ2-3; the D gene is possibly TRBD2 (5 bases). The CDR3 runs to 13 residues. V was clipped by 8 bases and J by 0 bases, with 8 bases between them. Germline CDR1 KGHDR, CDR2 SFDVKD. The DNA for the CDR3 is TGTGCCACCAACGGAGGAAGCACAGATACGCAGTATTTT. Translated, it gives CATNGGSTDTQYF.

Comment on this clone: In the same sample, other DNA sequences code for this CDR3. The rearrangement uses TRBV6-5 and TRBJ2-2; maybe TRBD1 (5 bases). The V end lost 6 bases, the J end lost 0 bases, and 5 bases lay between the germline ends. Germline V gives CDR1 MNHEY, CDR2 SVGAGI. The CDR3 runs to 13 residues. The CDR3 nucleotides read TGTGCCAGCAGGACAGCGAACACCGGGGAGCTGTTTTTT. This gives the protein CASRTANTGELFF.

The J gene is TRBJ1-2, the V gene TRBV6-1; no definite D call. The V end was cut by 3 bases, the J end by 4 bases, with 15 bases between. CDR3 size: 15 residues. Germline CDR1 and CDR2: MNHNS and SASEGT. CDR3: CASSDVSGRAYGYTF. The CDR3 region has the DNA TGTGCCAGCAGTGACGTGTCGGGGAGGGCCTATGGCTACACCTTC.

The chain joins TRBV11-2 to TRBJ2-1; 15 bases agree with TRBD2. From germline, CDR1 is SGHAT and CDR2 FQNNGV. CDR3 length equals 16 residues. V trimming: 4 bases; J trimming: 9 bases; junction bases outside the gene matches: 7. CDR3 loop: CASSSQLGLAGGEQFF. The CDR3 coding sequence is TGTGCCAGCAGCTCCCAATTGGGACTAGCGGGAGGTGAGCAGTTCTTC.

The rearrangement links TRBV5-5 to TRBJ1-2, with 7 bases that match TRBD1. CDR3 length: 14 amino acids. Germline values: CDR1 SGHKS, CDR2 YYEKEE (reference sequence). Germline trimming cut 3 bases from V and 8 bases from J; bases unmatched to any gene: 10. The CDR3 sequence: CASSSPDRPGGYTF. The DNA for the CDR3 is TGTGCCAGCAGCTCCCCGGACAGGCCCGGCGGCTACACCTTC.

J is TRBJ2-1 and V is TRBV24-1; no clear D. From germline, CDR1 is KGHDR and CDR2 SFDVKD. The CDR3 extends over 14 amino acids. The ends were cut back, 0 bases at V and 8 bases at J, with 10 bases in the middle. CDR3 in amino acids: CATSDLQPGHEQFF. DNA for the CDR3: TGTGCCACCAGTGATTTGCAGCCCGGCCATGAGCAGTTCTTC.

V usage is TRBV7-2 and J usage is TRBJ1-2; 10 bases align to TRBD1. Germline V gene sequence: CDR1 SGHTA, CDR2 FQGNSA. The trim removed 5 bases at V and 4 bases at J, leaving 13 bases unmatched. This CDR3 region has 17 residues. The CDR3 loop reads CASSLLTGGETFYGYTF. DNA for the CDR3: TGTGCCAGCAGCCTTTTGACAGGGGGCGAAACCTTCTATGGCTACACCTTC.

The CDR3 region is CASRAGTGYYEQYF. DNA of the CDR3: TGTGCCAGCAGGGCCGGGACAGGGTACTACGAGCAGTACTTC. The rearrangement joins TRBV6-5 to TRBJ2-7, with 9 bases lining up with TRBD1. Germline V gene sequence: CDR1 MNHEY, CDR2 SVGAGI. The CDR3 covers 14 residues. Trimming took 6 bases from V and 3 from J; bases not matched to a gene: 6.

This clone is a singleton in its sample. The J gene is TRBJ1-4, the V gene TRBV18; D is possibly TRBD1 (5 bases). V was clipped by 5 bases and J by 8 bases, with 15 bases between them. The CDR3 is 14 residues long. Per the germline V gene, CDR1 is KGHSH and CDR2 is LQKENI. CDR3 in DNA: TGTGCCAGCTCAACTCAGGACGGGGGGGAAAAACTGTTTTTT. As protein: CASSTQDGGEKLFF.

This chain links TRBV9 with TRBJ1-2; D unclear. This CDR3 is 14 amino acids long. Between the trimmed V and J ends, which lost 2 bases and 4 bases, there was a span of 12 bases. The germline gives CDR1 SGDLS, CDR2 YYNGEE. Here the CDR3 DNA reads TGTGCCAGCAGCGTCTCGGGGAGTATCTATGGCTACACCTTC. Translating gives CASSVSGSIYGYTF.

This clone appeared once. The chain links TRBV27 to TRBJ1-2, with D uncertain. Looked up from germline, CDR1 is MNHEY and CDR2 is SMNVEV (reference sequence). CDR3 length: 14 residues. V lost 5 bases to trimming and J lost 8 bases, with 18 bases between them. The CDR3 loop reads CASSDRPWREGYTF. CDR3 DNA: TGTGCCAGCAGTGATCGTCCGTGGAGGGAGGGCTACACCTTC.